This entry is about one T cell receptor (beta chain). No antigen is known for it. This entry is derived from a study of CD8+ T cells in alopecia areata. Study overall: Patients in the study were on tofacitinib for 6 to 18 months, then off it for 6 months.

Sequencing templates came from extracted RNA that was reverse transcribed into cDNA. TCRdb keeps only in-frame clones here, not all; method: immunoSEQ multiplex PCR. Of 110,000 or so clones in the sample, 56% were seen once. Treatment denoted: oral pan-JAK inhibitor, 5-10 mg twice daily. There are 15 residues in the CDR3. The germline CDR1 and CDR2 sequences are MNHNY and SVGAGI (reference sequence). V lost 2 bases and J lost 0; bases outside the gene matches: 1. Study-level points and caveats: Patients displayed less clarity in TCR sharing than mice, a finding possibly related to HLA.

The source is a human donor with alopecia areata. The chain is built from TRBV6-6 and TRBJ2-3; 8 bases line up with TRBD1. Sequenced material: CD4+ T cells sorted from blood, taken at week 24, from a patient treated with tofacitinib. The DNA for the CDR3 is TGTGCCAGCAGTTACCAGGGGGCGAGCACAGATACGCAGTATTTT. This gives the protein CASSYQGASTDTQYF.